These T cell receptor beta chains were read from a single sample in a study of OX40 agonist ivuxolimab in advanced cancers. Assay: immunoSEQ multiplex PCR; the TCRdb copy retains only in-frame clones and omits some. The data contain approximately 50,000 clones, 88% of them singletons. The material sequenced was CD4+ or CD8+ T cells sorted from blood, taken in a trial of the OX40 agonist ivuxolimab. The origin of the receptors is an adult with an advanced solid tumor such as melanoma, head and neck, liver or kidney cancer. Both conserved end residues are trimmed from each CDR3. Each record gives: V gene, CDR3 protein.

>TRBV19
ASTGGGPSGANVLT
>TRBV27
ASSPRTGISYEQY
>TRBV28
ASSSSGRSRNEQF
>TRBV29-1
SVEGDGGAYEQY
>TRBV12-5
ASATSRGTDTQY
>TRBV21-1
ASSKVGPTDYNEQF
>TRBV7-2
ASTLRGQGGNQPQH
>TRBV28
ASKRELAKNIQY
>TRBV7-3
ASSFDGPNNEQF
>TRBV9
ASSVGAGLTTDTQY
>TRBV11-3
ASSTHRGGREGNNEQF
>TRBV30
AWSVGQGPNSPLH
>TRBV4-3
ASSQELGPEQY
>TRBV27
ASSPRGLPSYEQY
>TRBV19
ASSLPGGPRAGQSAF
>TRBV7-2
ASRTPPETTGELF
>TRBV6-1
ASSVEFHNEQF
>TRBV9
ASAPLAGAYYEQY
>TRBV2
ASISDRGREQY
>TRBV29-1
SALGTSGSSGWNEQF
>TRBV25-1
ASNPGAGYTGELF
>TRBV28
ASSISYEQY
>TRBV27
ASSPIFDRINNYGYT
>TRBV7-2
ASSLGPQETQY
>TRBV10-3
AISRDGNSGNTIY
>TRBV7-3
ASSKGVNTEAF
>TRBV19
ASSKGGAETQY
>TRBV7-2
ASSLVAGGPGELF
>TRBV28
ASSLLPQGFGETQY
>TRBV5-1
ASSLGTGYQETQY
>TRBV5-6
ASFPLRQGANTGELF
>TRBV6-6
ASSYSRLEQY
>TRBV27
ASSLSGQYSNQPQH
>TRBV18
ASSPRTQGNTIY
>TRBV9
ASSVLGSTDTQY
>TRBV9
ASSVRGTGETQY
>TRBV28
ASSVEYTQY
>TRBV18
ASSRQGRDTEAF
>TRBV7-3
ASGLGLAGGADTQY
>TRBV7-9
ASSQGTSRGEQF
>TRBV30
AWAVLGGQPQH
>TRBV5-4
ASSSGTSGLYEQY
>TRBV4-3
ASSLERRQPYGYT
>TRBV7-9
ASRLEGTYEQY
>TRBV7-2
ASGYEQY
>TRBV7-2
ASSFQGGGPYNEQF
>TRBV30
ASSWADTQY
>TRBV5-1
ASSGVGGNEQF
>TRBV7-9
ASRLTSSDTGELF
>TRBV4-1
ASSQDPGLGETQY
>TRBV28
ASTRAGEQY
>TRBV27
ASSQRGGNTIY
>TRBV18
ASSAGAEAGELF
>TRBV5-1
ASSLEGTGAFEQF
>TRBV5-1
ASSLVAGSFTREAF
>TRBV7-6
ASSPRTGGDEAF